This T cell receptor (beta chain) was captured in a study of blood T cell repertoires in COVID-19. About the research overall: COVID-19 samples, acute and convalescent, were from the United States, Italy and Spain.

This clone was observed a single time. Authors' analysis steps: The authors estimated nucleated cell counts from reference gene primer amplification. The table came from immunoSEQ multiplex PCR; TCRdb's copy has only in-frame clones and leaves some out. That table supplies the V and J calls and clone size; D and trimming were determined from the DNA. This table holds under 200,000 clones, 88% found once. The ends were cut back, 6 bases at V and 1 base at J, with 15 bases in the middle. Germline CDR1 reads MDHEN; CDR2 reads SYDVKM. This CDR3 has 15 residues. The V gene is TRBV28, the J gene TRBJ1-1; D possibly corresponds to TRBD1 (6 bases). This clonotype was sampled from a man in his forties with active or convalescent COVID-19. Sequencing was performed on peripheral blood. This CDR3 reads CASSPATGKNTEAFF. The DNA of the CDR3 is TGTGCCAGCAGCCCCGCGACAGGAAAGAACACTGAAGCTTTCTTT.